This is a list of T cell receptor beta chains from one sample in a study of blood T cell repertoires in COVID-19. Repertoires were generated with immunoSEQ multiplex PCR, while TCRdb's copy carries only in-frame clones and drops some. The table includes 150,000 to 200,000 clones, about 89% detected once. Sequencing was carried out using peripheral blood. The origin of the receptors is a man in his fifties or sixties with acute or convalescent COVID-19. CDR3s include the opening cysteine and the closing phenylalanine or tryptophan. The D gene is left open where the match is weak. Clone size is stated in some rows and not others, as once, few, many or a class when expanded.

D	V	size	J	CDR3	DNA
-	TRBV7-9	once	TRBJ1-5	CASSQQGNQPQHF	TGTGCCAGCAGCCAGCAGGGTAATCAGCCCCAGCATTTT
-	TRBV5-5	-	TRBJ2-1	CASSLIITRDEQFF	TGTGCCAGCAGCTTAATAATTACTAGGGATGAGCAGTTCTTC
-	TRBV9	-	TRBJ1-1	CASSLGQNTEAFF	TGTGCCAGCAGCCTCGGACAGAACACTGAAGCTTTCTTT
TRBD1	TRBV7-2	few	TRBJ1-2	CASSTTGGGLGYTF	TGTGCCAGCAGCACAACAGGGGGAGGGTTAGGCTACACCTTC
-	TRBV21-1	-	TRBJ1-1	CASSKVDRVGTEAFF	TGTGCCAGCAGCAAAGTGGACAGGGTGGGCACTGAAGCTTTCTTT
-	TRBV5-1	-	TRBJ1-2	CASSWDTYGYTF	TGCGCCAGCAGCTGGGACACATATGGCTACACCTTC
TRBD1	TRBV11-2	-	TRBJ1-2	CASSSDRGDYGYTF	TGTGCCAGCAGCTCAGACAGGGGGGACTATGGCTACACCTTC
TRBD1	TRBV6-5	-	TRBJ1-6	CASTRGQRSPLHF	TGTGCCAGTACCAGGGGACAGCGATCACCCCTCCACTTT
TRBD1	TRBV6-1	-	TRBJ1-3	CASSVGQGSSGNTIYF	TGTGCCAGCAGTGTTGGACAGGGGAGCTCTGGAAACACCATATATTTT
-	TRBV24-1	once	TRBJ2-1	CATRTQEPYNEQFF	TGTGCCACCAGGACCCAGGAACCCTACAATGAGCAGTTCTTC
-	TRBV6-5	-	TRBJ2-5	CASSHRETQYF	TGTGCCAGCAGCCACCGGGAGACCCAGTACTTC
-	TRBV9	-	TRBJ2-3	CASSVLGGTDTQYF	TGTGCCAGCAGCGTACTAGGGGGCACAGATACGCAGTATTTT
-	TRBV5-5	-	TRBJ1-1	CASSFRAMERGEGTEAFF	TGTGCCAGCAGCTTCAGGGCAATGGAACGTGGGGAGGGCACTGAAGCTTTCTTT
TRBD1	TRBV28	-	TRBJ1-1	CASSTGAMNTEAFF	TGTGCCAGCAGTACAGGGGCCATGAACACTGAAGCTTTCTTT
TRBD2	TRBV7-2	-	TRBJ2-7	CASTPSGGGAVYEQYF	TGTGCCAGCACCCCCTCGGGCGGGGGGGCCGTCTACGAGCAGTACTTC
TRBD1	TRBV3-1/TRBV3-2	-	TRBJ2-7	CASSYRTGQGQYF	TGTGCCAGCAGCTACAGGACAGGCCAGGGGCAGTACTTC
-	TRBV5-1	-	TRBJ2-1	CASSFGLEGEQFF	TGCGCCAGCAGCTTTGGGTTGGAGGGTGAGCAGTTCTTC
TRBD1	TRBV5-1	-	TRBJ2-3	CASSFMAGGADTQYF	TGCGCCAGCAGCTTTATGGCAGGGGGCGCAGATACGCAGTATTTT
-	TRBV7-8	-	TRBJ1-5	CASSFGGWQGGGQPQHF	TGTGCCAGCAGCTTCGGAGGTTGGCAGGGAGGCGGTCAGCCCCAGCATTTT
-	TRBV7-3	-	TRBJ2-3	CASSLRVRGQDTQYF	TGTGCCAGCAGCTTACGGGTCAGGGGCCAAGATACGCAGTATTTT
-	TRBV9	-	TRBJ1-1	CASSVGRTQNTEAFF	TGTGCCAGCAGCGTAGGCCGTACTCAGAACACTGAAGCTTTCTTT
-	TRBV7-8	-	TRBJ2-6	CASSLYGAGANVLTF	TGTGCCAGCAGCTTATACGGGGCTGGGGCCAACGTCCTGACTTTC
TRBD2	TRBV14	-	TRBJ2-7	CASSHGSSGGVRYEQYF	TGTGCCAGCAGCCATGGGAGTAGCGGGGGTGTGCGATACGAGCAGTACTTC
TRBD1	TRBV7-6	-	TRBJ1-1	CASSLGQGEMNTEAFF	TGTGCCAGCAGCTTAGGACAGGGGGAGATGAACACTGAAGCTTTCTTT
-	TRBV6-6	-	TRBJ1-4	CASSSSSATNEKLFF	TGTGCCAGCAGTTCATCTAGTGCAACTAATGAAAAACTGTTTTTT
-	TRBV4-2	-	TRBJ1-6	CASSQADRTNNSPLHF	TGTGCCAGCAGCCAAGCTGACAGGACAAATAATTCACCCCTCCACTTT
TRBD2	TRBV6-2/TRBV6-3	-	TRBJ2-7	CASSRDAQRGTYEQYF	TGTGCCAGCAGTCGGGACGCCCAGCGGGGGACCTACGAGCAGTACTTC
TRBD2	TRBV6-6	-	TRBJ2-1	CASPPVRGGLYEQFF	TGTGCCAGCCCTCCCGTGCGGGGGGGCCTCTATGAGCAGTTCTTC
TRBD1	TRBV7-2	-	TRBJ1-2	CASSIRDSRSYGYTF	TGTGCCAGCAGCATTCGGGACAGCCGATCCTATGGCTACACCTTC
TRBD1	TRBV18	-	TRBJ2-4	CASSPPNAGTGKNIQYF	TGTGCCAGCTCACCACCAAACGCCGGGACAGGGAAAAACATTCAGTACTTC
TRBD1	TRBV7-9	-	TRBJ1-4	CASSLGQGNGKLFF	TGTGCCAGCAGCTTGGGACAGGGAAATGGAAAACTGTTTTTT
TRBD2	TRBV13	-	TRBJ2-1	CASSLGGLAGNEQFF	TGTGCCAGCAGCTTAGGAGGACTAGCGGGTAATGAGCAGTTCTTC
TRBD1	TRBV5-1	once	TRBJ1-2	CASSLGQGVYGYTF	TGCGCCAGCAGCTTGGGGCAGGGGGTCTATGGCTACACCTTC
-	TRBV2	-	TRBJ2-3	CASSAGSTDTQYF	TGTGCCAGCAGTGCAGGGAGCACAGATACGCAGTATTTT
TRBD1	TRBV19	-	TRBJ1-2	CASRLSDRGQGYTF	TGTGCCAGTAGACTGTCCGACAGGGGGCAGGGCTACACCTTC
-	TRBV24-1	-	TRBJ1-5	CATSDLENDQPQHF	TGTGCCACCAGTGATTTAGAGAACGATCAGCCCCAGCATTTT
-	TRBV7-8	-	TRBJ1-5	CASSPRGNQPQHF	TGTGCCAGCAGCCCCCGGGGCAATCAGCCCCAGCATTTT
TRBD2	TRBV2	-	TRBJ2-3	CATSSGEPGDTQYF	TGTGCCACCAGTAGCGGGGAACCGGGAGATACGCAGTATTTT
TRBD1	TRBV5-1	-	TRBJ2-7	CASSLGGTATYEQYF	TGCGCCAGCAGCTTGGGTGGGACAGCTACCTACGAGCAGTACTTC
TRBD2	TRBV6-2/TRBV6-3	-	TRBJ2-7	CASSDLGGGVYEQYF	TGTGCCAGCAGTGACCTCGGCGGGGGAGTCTACGAGCAGTACTTC
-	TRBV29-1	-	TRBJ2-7	CSVEEGGYEQYF	TGCAGCGTTGAAGAGGGAGGCTACGAGCAGTACTTC
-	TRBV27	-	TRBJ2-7	CASSHQVTYEQYF	TGTGCCAGCAGCCACCAGGTCACGTACGAGCAGTACTTC
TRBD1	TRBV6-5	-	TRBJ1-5	CASRADRGGNQPQHF	TGTGCCAGCAGGGCGGACAGGGGTGGCAATCAGCCCCAGCATTTT
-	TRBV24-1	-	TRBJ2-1	CATSAPSRGNEQFF	TGTGCCACCAGTGCCCCTTCCCGGGGGAATGAGCAGTTCTTC
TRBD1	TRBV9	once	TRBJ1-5	CASSKTGVSNQPQHF	TGTGCCAGCAGTAAGACAGGGGTTAGCAATCAGCCCCAGCATTTT
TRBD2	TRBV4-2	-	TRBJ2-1	CASSQGLDRNNEQFF	TGTGCCAGCAGCCAGGGACTAGACAGAAACAATGAGCAGTTCTTC
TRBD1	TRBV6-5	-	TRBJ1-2	CASSYSTGGDVYTF	TGTGCCAGCAGTTACTCGACAGGGGGCGATGTCTACACCTTC
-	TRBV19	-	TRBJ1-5	CASSILVGGGQPQHF	TGTGCCAGTAGTATTCTAGTCGGGGGTGGACAGCCCCAGCATTTT
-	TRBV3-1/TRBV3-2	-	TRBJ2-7	CASSQGRSEQYF	TGTGCCAGCAGCCAGGGGAGGTCCGAGCAGTACTTC
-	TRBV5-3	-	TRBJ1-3	CARSGGDGNTIYF	TGTGCCAGAAGTGGGGGGGATGGAAACACCATATATTTT
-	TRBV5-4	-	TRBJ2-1	CASRRLDNEQFF	TGTGCCAGCAGGAGACTAGACAATGAGCAGTTCTTC
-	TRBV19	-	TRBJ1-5	CASKSLGGNQPQHF	TGTGCCAGTAAGTCCCTAGGAGGCAATCAGCCCCAGCATTTT
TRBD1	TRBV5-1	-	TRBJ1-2	CASSLGQGDYGYTF	TGCGCCAGCAGCTTGGGACAGGGCGACTATGGCTACACCTTC
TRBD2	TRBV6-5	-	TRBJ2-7	CASSYSGGGSYEQYF	TGTGCCAGCAGTTACTCCGGGGGGGGCTCCTACGAGCAGTACTTC
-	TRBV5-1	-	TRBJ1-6	CASMAGAGNSPLHF	TGCGCCAGCATGGCGGGGGCAGGTAATTCACCCCTCCACTTT